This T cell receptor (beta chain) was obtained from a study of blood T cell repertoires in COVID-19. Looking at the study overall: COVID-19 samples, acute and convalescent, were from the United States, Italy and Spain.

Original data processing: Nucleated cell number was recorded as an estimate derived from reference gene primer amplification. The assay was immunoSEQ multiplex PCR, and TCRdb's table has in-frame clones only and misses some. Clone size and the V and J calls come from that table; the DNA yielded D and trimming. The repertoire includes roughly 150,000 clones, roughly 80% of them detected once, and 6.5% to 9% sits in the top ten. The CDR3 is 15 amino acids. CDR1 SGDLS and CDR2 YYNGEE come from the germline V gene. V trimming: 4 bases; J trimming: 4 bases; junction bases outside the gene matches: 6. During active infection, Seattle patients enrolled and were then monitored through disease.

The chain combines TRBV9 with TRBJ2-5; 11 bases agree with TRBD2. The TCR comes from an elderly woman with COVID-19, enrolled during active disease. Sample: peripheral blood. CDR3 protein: CASSFSGRGAETQYF. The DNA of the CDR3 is TGTGCCAGCAGCTTTAGCGGGAGGGGGGCAGAGACCCAGTACTTC.